The entry that follows covers one T cell receptor beta chain sequence. This entry belongs to a study of shared clonotypes between healthy human individuals. About the research overall: The plates for each donor numbered three CD4 naive, three CD4 memory, two CD8 naive and one CD8 memory.

CDR3 length equals 15 residues. Germline V gene sequence: CDR1 SGHTA, CDR2 FQGTGA. J was trimmed by 4 bases and V by 5 bases; bases with no gene match: 6. The repertoire was sequenced with immunoSEQ multiplex PCR; TCRdb's copy has only in-frame clones and lacks some. Of 2,500,000 or so clones in the sample, 80% to 95% are singletons; the top ten hold around 0.4%. The rearrangement uses TRBV7-3 and TRBJ2-5, with 11 positions matching TRBD1. The receptor comes from a man aged 18 to 29 in good health. Some clones in this sample may be carry-over from other donors' samples. What was sequenced was naive CD4+ T cells from PBMCs. Indicated subset: CD45RA+ positively selected. This CDR3 reads CASSIGQGARETQYF. The CDR3 region has the DNA TGTGCCAGCAGCATCGGACAGGGGGCTCGAGAGACCCAGTACTTC.